This entry is about one T cell receptor (beta chain). CDR3 length equals 19 residues. Germline values: CDR1 LNHDA, CDR2 SQIVND (reference sequence). Trimming removed 7 bases from V and 3 bases from J; junction bases left unmatched: 20. The record originates from a study of blood T cell repertoires in COVID-19. TCRdb keeps only in-frame clones here, not all; method: immunoSEQ multiplex PCR. The sample contains about 73,000 clones, 75% to 90% of which appear only once. The clonotype comes from a man older than 75 with acute or convalescent COVID-19. The chain carries TRBV19 and TRBJ2-1; 8 nucleotides line up with TRBD1. Specimen: peripheral blood. The CDR3 loop reads CASTPGLFLAGQDYNEQFF. The CDR3 bases are TGTGCCAGTACCCCCGGGCTCTTCCTGGCGGGACAGGACTACAATGAGCAGTTCTTC.